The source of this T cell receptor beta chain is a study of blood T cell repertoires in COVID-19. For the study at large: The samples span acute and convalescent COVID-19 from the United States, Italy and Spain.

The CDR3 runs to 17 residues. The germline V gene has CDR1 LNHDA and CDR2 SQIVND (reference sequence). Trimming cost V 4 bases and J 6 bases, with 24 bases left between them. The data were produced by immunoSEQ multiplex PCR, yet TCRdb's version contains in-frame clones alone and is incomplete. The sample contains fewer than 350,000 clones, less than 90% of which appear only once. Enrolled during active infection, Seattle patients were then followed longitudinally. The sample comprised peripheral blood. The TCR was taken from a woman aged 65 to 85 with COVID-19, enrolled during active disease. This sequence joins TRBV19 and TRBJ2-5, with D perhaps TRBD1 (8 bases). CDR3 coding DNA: TGTGCCAGTAGTACGGACAGGGAGGGGCCCGCCGGTAAGACCCAGTACTTC. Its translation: CASSTDREGPAGKTQYF.